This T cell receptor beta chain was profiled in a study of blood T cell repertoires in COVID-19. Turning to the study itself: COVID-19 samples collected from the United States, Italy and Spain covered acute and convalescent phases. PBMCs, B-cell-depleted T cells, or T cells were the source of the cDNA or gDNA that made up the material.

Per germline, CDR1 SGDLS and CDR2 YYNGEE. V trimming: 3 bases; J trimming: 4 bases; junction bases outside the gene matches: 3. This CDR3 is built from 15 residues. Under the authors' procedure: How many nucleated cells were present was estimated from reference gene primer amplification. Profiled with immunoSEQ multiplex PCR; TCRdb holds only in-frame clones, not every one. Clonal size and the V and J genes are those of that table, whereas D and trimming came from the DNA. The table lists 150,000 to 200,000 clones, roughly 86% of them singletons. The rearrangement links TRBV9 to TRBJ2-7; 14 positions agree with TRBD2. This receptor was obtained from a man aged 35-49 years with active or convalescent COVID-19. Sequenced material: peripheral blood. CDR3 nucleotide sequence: TGTGCCAGCAGCGCGACTAGCGGGGGGGCATACGAGCAGTACTTC. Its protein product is CASSATSGGAYEQYF.